Sequencing of this TCR beta chain was carried out in a study of T cell repertoires in cytomegalovirus infection (dated by TCRdb to about 2019). For the study in its entirety: Recently identified HLA-C-restricted CMV epitopes, whose presentation resists viral immunomodulation, were targeted by peptide stimulations together with well-studied HLA-B-restricted epitopes. The HLA type of each donor mattered for the analysis, because public TCR beta signatures pointed to carriage of CMV infection along with the matching HLA type. Summary of the overall study and its limitations: In both this cohort and an independent roughly 330-donor cohort, the cumulative frequency of public TCR beta family members distinguished carriers of CMV infection plus the relevant HLA type. In the ex vivo response, HLA-C-restricted CMV-specific TCR beta clonotypes were dominant, and in two of eight donors the single most frequent clonotype came from this HLA-C-restricted group.

Cut back by 0 bases and 2 bases, the V and J ends lie 15 bases apart. The CDR3 starts with the cysteine, ends with the phenylalanine, and has 17 residues. CDR3 DNA only is kept here, 51 bases in frame from base 1. Sequences MNHNY (CDR1) and SVGAGI (CDR2) are obtained from the germline V gene (reference sequence). This clonotype was counted many times. Its cognate antigen has yet to be identified. The input lacks base qualities; no much larger clone sits a single base away. Taken with the paper, the label for treatment or condition translates to: in vitro stimulation with specific CMV peptide epitopes to enrich CMV-specific T cells. The listed sequencing device is Illumina HiSeq 1500. The public reads were reprocessed in TCRdb via fastp at Q25 and MiXCR, keeping in-frame beta chains. Under each unique CDR3 protein, matching rows form one entry showing the most common genes and DNA. The sample yields roughly 990,000 distinct CDR3 sequences; 25% to 40% were counted once. Roughly an eighth of the sample goes to the ten largest clones.

Here the sequenced sample was cultured CD8+ T cells from PBMCs, taken from culture after CMV antigen stimulation. The receptor chain draws on TRBV6-6 and TRBJ2-3; perhaps TRBD2 is the D gene, with 6 bases matching. The sequence was collected from a human donor in good health (CMV status not recorded). Some clones in this sample may be carry-over from other donors' samples. Read as DNA, the sequence is TGTGCCAGCAGTTACTCGAGTAGTGGGAGGTCCACAGATACGCAGTATTTT. Its amino acids are CASSYSSSGRSTDTQYF.